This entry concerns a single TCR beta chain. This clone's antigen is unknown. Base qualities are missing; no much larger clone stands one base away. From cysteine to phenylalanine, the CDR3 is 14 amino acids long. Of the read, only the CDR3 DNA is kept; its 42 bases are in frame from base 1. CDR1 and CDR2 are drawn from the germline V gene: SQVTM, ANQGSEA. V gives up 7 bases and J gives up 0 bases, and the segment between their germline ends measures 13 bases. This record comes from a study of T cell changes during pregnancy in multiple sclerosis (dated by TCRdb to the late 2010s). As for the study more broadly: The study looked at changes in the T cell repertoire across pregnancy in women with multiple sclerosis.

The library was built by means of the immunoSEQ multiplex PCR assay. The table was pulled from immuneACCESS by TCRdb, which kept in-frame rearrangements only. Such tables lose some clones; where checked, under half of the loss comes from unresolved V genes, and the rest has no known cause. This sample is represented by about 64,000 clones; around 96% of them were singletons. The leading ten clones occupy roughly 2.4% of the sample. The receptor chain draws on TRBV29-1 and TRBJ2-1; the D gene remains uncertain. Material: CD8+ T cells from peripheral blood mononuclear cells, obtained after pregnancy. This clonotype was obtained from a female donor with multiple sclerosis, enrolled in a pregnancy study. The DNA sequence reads TGCAGCGGTATTAGAGGAAGCTCCTACAATGAGCAGTTCTTC. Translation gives CSGIRGSSYNEQFF.